The rows below give T cell receptor beta chains drawn from one sample of a study of blood T cell repertoires in COVID-19. Some clones are missing from TCRdb's copy, which holds only in-frame ones; the method was immunoSEQ multiplex PCR. There are some 150,000 clones in the sample; more than 75% occur only once, and under 3% lies in the top ten. The material sequenced was peripheral blood. All receptors derive from a man aged 50 to 60 with active COVID-19. CDR3s include the opening cysteine and the closing phenylalanine or tryptophan. The order of the fields is clone size, D gene, J gene, V gene, CDR3 protein, CDR3 DNA. A D gene is named only where the DNA matches it firmly. Rows may omit the clone size; those that give it use once, few, many or a size class.

>-|TRBD1|TRBJ2-7|TRBV4-1
CASSQPAQGNYEQYF
TGCGCCAGCAGCCAACCGGCACAGGGGAACTACGAGCAGTACTTC
>-|-|TRBJ1-2|TRBV10-1
CASSCQGTHYGYTF
TGCGCCAGCAGCTGTCAGGGGACCCACTATGGCTACACCTTC
>-|-|TRBJ2-3|TRBV30
CAWEGDLTQYF
TGTGCCTGGGAGGGGGACCTTACGCAGTATTTT
>-|TRBD1|TRBJ2-7|TRBV7-7
CASSPPRGTGGNEQYF
TGTGCTAGCAGCCCCCCACGGGGGACAGGGGGCAACGAGCAGTACTTC
>-|-|TRBJ2-7|TRBV6-5
CASSYSKPIYEQYF
TGTGCCAGCAGTTACTCGAAGCCGATCTACGAGCAGTACTTC
>-|-|TRBJ1-2|TRBV30
CAWDRNYGYTF
TGTGCCTGGGACAGGAACTATGGCTACACCTTC
>-|-|TRBJ1-2|TRBV7-8
CASSLAPGSRYGYTF
TGTGCCAGCAGCTTAGCGCCAGGGTCGCGCTATGGCTACACCTTC
>-|TRBD1|TRBJ2-5|TRBV6-2/TRBV6-3
CASSSGTGSAETQYF
TGTGCCAGCAGTTCCGGGACAGGGTCGGCAGAGACCCAGTACTTC
>-|TRBD1|TRBJ1-5|TRBV19
CASSYRGSNQPQHF
TGTGCCAGTAGCTACAGGGGGAGCAATCAGCCCCAGCATTTT
>-|TRBD1|TRBJ1-2|TRBV29-1
CSVAPGQGNGYTF
TGCAGCGTTGCGCCGGGACAGGGTAATGGCTACACCTTC
>few|-|TRBJ1-1|TRBV19
CASSRPTEAFF
TGTGCCAGTAGTAGGCCCACTGAAGCTTTCTTT
>once|TRBD1|TRBJ2-2|TRBV19
CASTTDRANTGELFF
TGTGCCAGCACTACTGACAGGGCGAACACCGGGGAGCTGTTTTTT
>once|TRBD1|TRBJ1-5|TRBV28
CASTSMRDRAFGQPQHF
TGTGCCAGCACCTCCATGAGGGACAGAGCTTTTGGGCAGCCCCAGCATTTT
>few|-|TRBJ2-7|TRBV5-1
CASRETVSYEQYF
TGCGCCAGCAGAGAGACAGTCTCCTACGAGCAGTACTTC
>-|-|TRBJ1-2|TRBV2
CASRTGGDGYTF
TGTGCCAGCAGAACCGGGGGTGACGGCTACACCTTC
>-|-|TRBJ1-2|TRBV6-1
CASSEGGDPYGYTF
TGTGCCAGCAGTGAAGGCGGGGACCCCTATGGCTACACCTTC
>-|TRBD2|TRBJ2-1|TRBV6-5
CASSFIAGPSNNEQFF
TGTGCCAGCAGTTTTATAGCGGGGCCCTCTAACAATGAGCAGTTCTTC
>-|-|TRBJ1-4|TRBV6-5
CASRVTVTNEKLFF
TGTGCCAGCAGAGTGACAGTTACTAATGAAAAACTGTTTTTT
>-|-|TRBJ1-2|TRBV5-1
CASSPDTGPANYGYTF
TGCGCCAGCAGCCCGGATACAGGCCCAGCTAACTATGGCTACACCTTC
>-|-|TRBJ2-7|TRBV5-1
CASSLEHSLYGQYF
TGCGCCAGCAGCTTGGAGCACAGCCTCTATGGGCAGTACTTC
>few|-|TRBJ2-1|TRBV19
CASSIQGPYNEQFF
TGTGCCAGTAGTATACAGGGGCCCTACAATGAGCAGTTCTTC
>once|TRBD1|TRBJ2-5|TRBV4-2
CASSQEDRVQTETQYF
TGTGCCAGCAGCCAAGAGGACAGGGTGCAAACGGAGACCCAGTACTTC
>-|TRBD1|TRBJ1-5|TRBV3-1/TRBV3-2
CASSGQVSNQPQHF
TGTGCCAGCAGCGGACAGGTCTCTAATCAGCCCCAGCATTTT
>-|-|TRBJ1-2|TRBV4-3
CASSQETGFGYTF
TGCGCCAGCAGCCAAGAAACAGGGTTTGGCTACACCTTC
>-|-|TRBJ2-1|TRBV21-1
CASSKEGPLGLAGGPRNYNEQFF
TGTGCCAGCAGCAAAGAAGGTCCCCTTGGGCTAGCGGGGGGCCCCCGGAACTACAATGAGCAGTTCTTC
>-|-|TRBJ2-7|TRBV5-5
CASNPDNRLTYEQYF
TGTGCCAGCAACCCGGACAATCGTCTTACCTACGAGCAGTACTTC
>-|-|TRBJ2-1|TRBV5-1
CASGEGVGQFF
TGCGCCAGCGGAGAGGGGGTCGGGCAGTTCTTC
>-|-|TRBJ2-3|TRBV2
CASRLGTTRAITDTQYF
TGTGCCAGCAGGCTGGGGACAACCCGCGCGATCACAGATACGCAGTATTTT
>few|-|TRBJ1-2|TRBV13
CASSLESGHGYTF
TGTGCCAGCAGCTTAGAGTCAGGGCATGGCTACACCTTC
>-|-|TRBJ1-4|TRBV6-4
CASSEGGAVDEKLFF
TGTGCCAGCAGTGAGGGGGGAGCGGTGGATGAAAAACTGTTTTTT
>-|TRBD1|TRBJ1-2|TRBV5-4
CATDQGQGGINYGYTF
TGTGCCACGGACCAGGGACAGGGGGGAATTAACTATGGCTACACCTTC
>-|TRBD1|TRBJ2-7|TRBV20-1
CSASQGEYEQYF
TGCAGTGCTAGTCAGGGGGAGTACGAGCAGTACTTC
>-|TRBD2|TRBJ2-3|TRBV7-8
CASSLRTSGGASDTQYF
TGTGCCAGCAGCTTGAGGACTAGCGGGGGGGCCTCAGATACGCAGTATTTT
>-|-|TRBJ1-3|TRBV30
CAWRIGSSGNTIYF
TGTGCCTGGAGAATAGGGAGTTCTGGAAACACCATATATTTT
>-|TRBD1|TRBJ1-5|TRBV12-3/TRBV12-4
CASSSGGGQPQHF
TGTGCCAGCAGCTCAGGGGGCGGTCAGCCCCAGCATTTT
>-|TRBD1|TRBJ2-7|TRBV27
CASSLTGNHEQYF
TGTGCCAGCAGTTTGACAGGGAATCACGAGCAGTACTTC
>-|-|TRBJ2-1|TRBV3-1/TRBV3-2
CASSQELAQSNYNEQFF
TGTGCCAGCAGCCAAGAGCTAGCCCAAAGTAACTACAATGAGCAGTTCTTC
>-|-|TRBJ1-5|TRBV6-5
CASSYSDSPHQPQHF
TGTGCCAGCAGTTACTCGGACAGTCCCCATCAGCCCCAGCATTTT
>-|-|TRBJ1-4|TRBV30
CAWSPRGKQGLFF
TGTGCCTGGAGCCCTAGGGGTAAACAGGGACTGTTTTTT
>once|-|TRBJ2-3|TRBV11-2
CASSLVGGPQDTQYF
TGTGCCAGCAGCTTAGTTGGTGGGCCCCAAGATACGCAGTATTTT
>-|-|TRBJ1-2|TRBV5-6
CASSLNSVRGGYGYTF
TGTGCCAGCAGCTTGAATAGTGTCCGGGGGGGCTATGGCTACACCTTC
>-|-|TRBJ1-1|TRBV2
CASKGRVVRNTEAFF
TGTGCCAGCAAAGGGAGGGTTGTCCGAAACACTGAAGCTTTCTTT
>-|-|TRBJ2-7|TRBV5-1
CASSLDSQGRSYEQYF
TGCGCCAGCAGCTTGGATTCTCAGGGGAGATCCTACGAGCAGTACTTC
>-|TRBD1|TRBJ2-1|TRBV5-4
CASSFAGTGNEQFF
TGTGCCAGCAGCTTTGCCGGGACAGGTAATGAGCAGTTCTTC
>-|-|TRBJ2-5|TRBV18
CASSPGLGETQYF
TGTGCCAGCTCGCCGGGGTTAGGTGAGACCCAGTACTTC
>-|TRBD1|TRBJ1-2|TRBV19
CASSIFRGQGAAYGYTF
TGTGCCAGTAGTATATTCAGGGGACAGGGTGCTGCCTATGGCTACACCTTC
>-|-|TRBJ1-6|TRBV6-5
CASSIERNSPLHF
TGTGCCAGCAGTATTGAGAGGAATTCACCCCTCCACTTT
>-|TRBD2|TRBJ2-5|TRBV7-9
CASRPPQVAGRETQYF
TGTGCCAGCAGGCCCCCCCAAGTAGCGGGGAGGGAGACCCAGTACTTC
>-|TRBD1|TRBJ1-4|TRBV25-1
CASSSSTGASEKLFF
TGTGCCAGCAGTAGCTCGACAGGGGCATCTGAAAAACTGTTTTTT
>-|TRBD2|TRBJ2-5|TRBV25-1
CASRTSGGEETQYF
TGTGCCAGCAGGACTAGCGGGGGTGAAGAGACCCAGTACTTC
>-|TRBD2|TRBJ2-5|TRBV5-4
CASSPLPLAGVQETQYF
TGTGCCAGCAGCCCATTGCCACTAGCGGGGGTCCAAGAGACCCAGTACTTC
>-|-|TRBJ1-1|TRBV10-3
CAIGGRQNTEAFF
TGTGCCATAGGGGGACGGCAGAACACTGAAGCTTTCTTT
>-|-|TRBJ2-5|TRBV2
CASSRRGWVGQETQYF
TGTGCCAGCAGCCGAAGGGGGTGGGTAGGCCAAGAGACCCAGTACTTC
>-|-|TRBJ1-1|TRBV11-2
CASSLWEDTEAFF
TGTGCCAGCAGCTTATGGGAGGACACTGAAGCTTTCTTT